This TCR beta chain comes out of a study of cytomegalovirus exposure and HLA in healthy donors. All the people who gave samples were healthy bone marrow donors. A word on this clone: Its target is unknown.

Whole-study results and caveats: Earlier analysis yielded a pattern in which most TCR beta V segments were productive about 90% or about 30% of the time. With further analysis later on, most CMV-associated TCR beta chains appeared HLA-restricted. Later analysis placed DRB1 highest and HLA-C lowest in TCR association rates, which differed by HLA locus.

60 Vbeta and 13 Jbeta primers were used in PCR. Measured with immunoSEQ multiplex PCR; TCRdb has only the in-frame clones, and not every one. The sample records under 150,000 clones, around 73% being singletons. Germline V gives CDR1 SNHLY, CDR2 FYNNEI. The CDR3 has 13 residues. The J segment lost 7 bases and the V segment lost 3 bases, leaving 4 bases of the junction unmatched. The source is a woman in her thirties or forties in good health and CMV-seronegative. The sample consisted of PBMCs. This rearrangement joins TRBV2 to TRBJ1-1; TRBD1 matches 8 bases. CDR3 in DNA: TGTGCCAGCAGTGAGGGACAGGAACGTGAAGCTTTCTTT. This sequence encodes CASSEGQEREAFF.